This record covers a single T cell receptor (beta chain). The antigen is not known. This may come from a read error, since a much larger clone is one base off. The data belong to a study of Graves' ophthalmopathy and Graves' hyperthyroidism. In the study overall: There was a collection of peripheral blood at initial diagnosis, before any treatment. Notes on the study in general: With a specificity of around 72% and a sensitivity of approximately 68%, the model predicted ophthalmopathy progression.

This CDR3 contains 14 residues. V was shortened by 6 bases and J by 4 bases, with 19 bases between the two germline ends. The V gene's germline CDR1 is SQVTM and CDR2 ANQGSEA. RNA transcripts yielded amplified TCR beta CDR3 regions. The first round was an RT-PCR with HTBI primers, and the second round was a multiplex PCR. MiXCR was run by TCRdb on the multiplex PCR reads, yielding one entry per CDR3 protein. The sample has 600,000 to 950,000 distinct CDR3 sequences, 35% to 50% seen once. Material: peripheral blood. The receptor was derived from an adult man with Graves' ophthalmopathy. This sequence joins TRBV29-1 and TRBJ2-7, with no clear D. The CDR3 here is CSVATTLSCYEQYF. The CDR3 region has the DNA TGCAGCGTCGCAACGACTCTCTCCTGTTACGAGCAGTACTTC.